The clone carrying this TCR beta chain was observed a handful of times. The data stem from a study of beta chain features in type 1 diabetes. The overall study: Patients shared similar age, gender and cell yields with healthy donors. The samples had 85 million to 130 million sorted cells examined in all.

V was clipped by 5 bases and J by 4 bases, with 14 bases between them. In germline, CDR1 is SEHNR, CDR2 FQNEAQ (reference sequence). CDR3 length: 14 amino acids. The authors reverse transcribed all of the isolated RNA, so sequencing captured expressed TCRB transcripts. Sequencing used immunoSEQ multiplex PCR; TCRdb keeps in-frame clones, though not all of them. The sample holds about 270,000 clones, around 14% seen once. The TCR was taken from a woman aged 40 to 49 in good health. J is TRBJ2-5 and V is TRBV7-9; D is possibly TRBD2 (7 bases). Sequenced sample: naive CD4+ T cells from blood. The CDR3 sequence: CASSLLAGAETQYF. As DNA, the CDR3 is TGTGCCAGCAGCCTACTCGCGGGGGCAGAGACCCAGTACTTC.